Shown below are 10 T cell receptor beta chains from a single sample sequenced in a study of shared clonotypes between healthy human individuals. Generated by immunoSEQ multiplex PCR, the TCRdb table keeps only in-frame clones and is missing some. Of about 1 million clones in the sample, 78% are singletons; the top ten hold about 0.52%. The material sequenced was memory CD4+ T cells from PBMCs. Subset described: CD45RA-negative fraction. These TCRs come from a young man in good health. Some clones in this sample may be carry-over from other donors' samples.

On this clone: Only one base separates this from a far larger clonotype, so it likely reflects a read error. V gene TRBV5-1 combines with J gene TRBJ1-1, with D perhaps matching TRBD1 (5 bases). Trimming took off 0 bases at V and 1 base at J, with 10 bases between the two ends. CDR3 size: 15 residues. Germline-derived CDR1 and CDR2 are SGHRS and YFSETQ. The CDR3 coding sequence is TGCGCCAGCAGCTTGGACAGGCCCGCGAACACTGAAGCTTTCTTT. Translated, it gives CASSLDRPANTEAFF.

The chain employs TRBV5-1 and TRBJ1-4, with 7 bases that match TRBD1. CDR1 SGHRS and CDR2 YFSETQ come from the germline V gene. Trimming cost V 5 bases and J 4 bases; bases outside gene matches: 8. There are 15 residues in the CDR3. The CDR3 here is CASRRTGTDNEKLFF. In DNA form, the CDR3 reads TGCGCCAGCAGACGAACCGGGACAGATAATGAAAAACTGTTTTTT.

The chain is built from TRBV2 and TRBJ2-1, with TRBD2 matching over 7 bases. CDR1 is SNHLY and CDR2 is FYNNEI in the germline V gene. V dropped 6 bases and J dropped 4; count of bases not matched to a gene: 9. CDR3 length equals 15 residues. In nucleotides, the CDR3 is TGTGCCAGCAGCTGGGTTAGCGGGCTGTACAATGAGCAGTTCTTC. Its protein product is CASSWVSGLYNEQFF.

The chain links TRBV7-9 to TRBJ2-1, with D perhaps matching TRBD2 (6 bases). Germline CDR1 is SEHNR and CDR2 is FQNEAQ (reference sequence). V gave up 3 bases and J gave up 2 bases, with 11 bases separating them. CDR3 length: 15 residues. CDR3 residues: CASSFGGTTYNEQFF. CDR3 nucleotides: TGTGCCAGCAGCTTCGGCGGGACGACCTACAATGAGCAGTTCTTC. The full variable domain, with the rest looked up from reference TRBV7-9 and TRBJ2-1, is DTGVSQNPRHKITKRGQNVTFRCDPISEHNRLYWYRQTLGQGPEFLTYFQNEAQLEKSRLLSDRFSAERPKGSFSTLEIQRTEQGDSAMYLCASSFGGTTYNEQFFGPGTRLTVL.

This chain connects TRBV5-1 to TRBJ1-2; TRBD1 agrees at 10 bases. Germline CDR1 reads SGHRS; CDR2 reads YFSETQ. V dropped 4 bases and J dropped 4; count of bases not matched to a gene: 10. The CDR3 runs to 16 residues. CDR3 nucleotide sequence: TGCGCCAGCAGCCATGCCGGGACAGGGGTTTTCTATGGCTACACCTTC. This codes for CASSHAGTGVFYGYTF.

The rearrangement links TRBV19 to TRBJ1-5; TRBD1 matches at 9 bases. The CDR3 extends over 14 amino acids. The germline CDR1 and CDR2 sequences are LNHDA and SQIVND (reference sequence). With 7 bases clipped from V and 4 bases from J, the junction kept 5 bases outside the gene matches. This CDR3 is CASTPDRGNQPQHF. The DNA of the CDR3 is TGTGCCAGTACCCCGGACAGGGGAAATCAGCCCCAGCATTTT.

The V call is TRBV20-1, the J call TRBJ1-1; no definite D call. The germline CDR1 and CDR2 sequences are DFQATT and SNEGSKA (reference sequence). The CDR3 is 11 amino acids. V lost 7 bases, J lost 6 bases, and 12 bases lay in between. The CDR3 here is CSVPRYAEAFF. Written as DNA, the CDR3 is TGCAGTGTCCCCCGATACGCTGAAGCTTTCTTT.

This clone was counted between two and nine times. The J gene is TRBJ1-1, the V gene TRBV5-6; TRBD1 matches at 7 bases. The CDR3 length is 12 residues. Germline V gene lookup returns CDR1 SGHDT and CDR2 YYEEEE. V lost 4 bases and J lost 10; bases outside the gene matches: 7. The CDR3 DNA is TGTGCCAGCAGCCTTGACAGGGCGGGAGCTTTCTTT. Translating gives CASSLDRAGAFF. Filled out from reference TRBV5-6 and TRBJ1-1, the complete variable domain reads DAGVTQSPTHLIKTRGQQVTLRCSPKSGHDTVSWYQQALGQGPQFIFQYYEEEERQRGNFPDRFSGHQFPNYSSELNVNALLLGDSALYLCASSLDRAGAFFGQGTRLTVV.

For this clone: Different DNA sequences within this sample yield the same CDR3. The chain carries TRBV18 and TRBJ2-5; TRBD1 matches at 8 bases. This CDR3 contains 16 residues. V lost 3 bases, J lost 5 bases, and 11 bases stayed unmatched. Per germline, CDR1 KGHSH and CDR2 LQKENI. The CDR3 reads CASSPTGQGAGETQYF. CDR3 in DNA: TGTGCCAGCTCACCTACTGGACAGGGCGCCGGTGAGACCCAGTACTTC.

This clone appeared a few times. The chain has TRBV7-9 and TRBJ1-4, with D hard to call. Germline CDR1 is SEHNR and CDR2 is FQNEAQ (reference sequence). The CDR3 covers 13 residues. V dropped 3 bases and J dropped 4 bases, with 6 bases sitting between them. CDR3 in amino acids: CASSFDHNEKLFF. CDR3 nucleotides: TGTGCCAGCAGCTTCGACCATAATGAAAAACTGTTTTTT.